Each of the 29 T cell receptor beta chains below was sequenced from the same sample in a study of glioma-infiltrating T cells. TCR alpha and beta CDR3 regions were amplified from RNA using iRepertoire nested multiplex PCR. MiXCR, applied by TCRdb to the multiplex PCR reads, yields one record per CDR3 protein. This table has roughly 100,000 distinct CDR3 sequences, around 28% appearing once. The sample consisted of glioma tissue, nonneoplastic brain tissue, or PBMCs (not recorded which). These TCRs come from a human donor with low-grade glioma or glioblastoma, undergoing nonglioma brain surgery, or in good health (not recorded which).

For this clonotype: A single base separates this from a much larger clone, so it may be a read error. The CDR3 ends on some other residue instead of the conserved phenylalanine or tryptophan, so this is likely a read error. The chain uses TRBV6-1 and TRBJ1-6; TRBD1 matches 9 bases. Trimming took 6 bases from V and 8 from J; bases not matched to a gene: 8. Germline V gives CDR1 MNHNS, CDR2 SASEGT. The CDR3 runs 15 residues. The CDR3 here is CASSQQGAGDSPLHS. CDR3 nucleotide sequence: TGTGCCAGCAGCCAACAGGGGGCAGGGGATTCACCCCTCCACTCT.

This clonotype was counted ten times or more. V gene TRBV27 combines with J gene TRBJ2-7; possibly TRBD2 for D (6 bases). V lost 8 bases and J 4 bases, leaving 15 bases between the germline ends. CDR3 size: 13 residues. Per germline, CDR1 MNHEY and CDR2 SMNVEV (reference sequence). In nucleotides, the CDR3 is TGTGCCAGCCGGGGACTTTCTACATACGAGCAGTACTTC. Protein sequence: CASRGLSTYEQYF.

With respect to this clonotype: A read error may explain this, as a much larger clone is one base away. V is TRBV4-1 and J is TRBJ2-2; TRBD1 matches 8 bases. V lost 6 bases to trimming and J lost 9 bases; unmatched junction nucleotides: 6. Germline-derived CDR1 and CDR2 are MGHRA and YSYEKL. There are 13 residues in the CDR3. CDR3 nucleotides: TGCGCCAGCAGGTCAGGGGGCTCCTGGGAGCTGTTTTTT. The encoded protein is CASRSGGSWELFF.

This clonotype was seen more than once but under ten times. The chain carries TRBV3-1 and TRBJ1-6, with D tentatively TRBD1 (5 bases). The CDR3 is 17 amino acids. Germline CDR1 LGHDT, CDR2 YNNKEL (reference sequence). Trimming removed 5 bases at V and 0 bases at J, with 14 bases between. This CDR3 reads CASSDGQPSSYNSPLHF. The DNA for the CDR3 is TGTGCCAGCAGCGATGGACAACCGAGCTCCTATAATTCACCCCTCCACTTT. Combining the CDR3 with reference TRBV3-1 and TRBJ1-6 gives the whole variable domain DTAVSQTPKYLVTQMGNDKSIKCEQNLGHDTMYWYKQDSKKFLKIMFSYNNKELIINETVPNRFSPKSPDKAHLNLHINSLELGDSAVYFCASSDGQPSSYNSPLHFGNGTRLTVT.

On this clonotype itself: A much larger clone differs by one base, so this may be a read error. This rearrangement joins TRBV3-1 to TRBJ2-3; a possible D gene is TRBD1 (5 bases). From germline, CDR1 is LGHDT and CDR2 YNNKEL (reference sequence). The CDR3 length is 15 residues. The ends were cut back, 4 bases at V and 4 bases at J, with 15 bases in the middle. DNA of the CDR3: TGTGCCAGCAGCCCTCGACAGTCTGACGCAGATACGCAGTATTTT. Translation: CASSPRQSDADTQYF.

V usage is TRBV4-2 and J usage is TRBJ1-5; D gene ambiguous. The V and J ends lost 0 bases and 5 bases respectively, with 20 bases between them. The V gene's germline CDR1 is LGHNA and CDR2 YNFKEQ. This CDR3 contains 18 residues. The CDR3 coding sequence is TGTGCCAGCAGCCAAGAATTCCCCTTGGCCCAACGGCATCAGCCCCAGCATTTT. The encoded protein is CASSQEFPLAQRHQPQHF.

J is TRBJ2-5 and V is TRBV4-2; D is possibly TRBD2 (5 bases). V lost 1 base, J lost 9 bases, and 27 bases lay in between. The CDR3 has 18 amino acids. Germline loops: CDR1 LGHNA, CDR2 YNFKEQ. CDR3 sequence: CASSQVLSGADRRLAQYF. The CDR3, as DNA: TGTGCCAGCAGCCAAGTCCTGAGTGGAGCGGACCGCCGCCTGGCCCAGTACTTC.

This clonotype was counted ten times or more. This sequence joins TRBV28 and TRBJ1-5; D might be TRBD1 (6 bases). The CDR3 has 16 amino acids. V lost 2 bases to trimming and J lost 3 bases, with 14 bases between them. Germline assignment: CDR1 MDHEN and CDR2 SYDVKM. The CDR3 spells CASSLPTGRPNQPQHF. In nucleotides, the CDR3 is TGTGCCAGCAGTTTACCCACAGGGAGACCCAATCAGCCCCAGCATTTT. The entire variable domain, with the rest obtained from reference TRBV28 and TRBJ1-5, is as follows: DVKVTQSSRYLVKRTGEKVFLECVQDMDHENMFWYRQDPGLGLRLIYFSYDVKMKEKGDIPEGYSVSREKKERFSLILESASTNQTSMYLCASSLPTGRPNQPQHFGDGTRLSIL.

In its sample, this clonotype was seen many times. The chain joins TRBV6-6 to TRBJ1-1; D unclear. V lost 2 bases, J lost 5 bases, and 12 bases lay in between. This CDR3 is 14 amino acids long. Germline CDR1 and CDR2: MNHNY and SVGAGI (reference sequence). CDR3 region: CASSYQEGWTEAFF. The CDR3 DNA sequence: TGTGCCAGCAGTTACCAGGAAGGTTGGACTGAAGCTTTCTTT.

The gene calls are TRBV2 and TRBJ1-1; the D gene is possibly TRBD1 (5 bases). Between the trimmed V and J ends, which lost 3 bases and 6 bases, there was a span of 11 bases. The CDR3 contains 13 residues. Germline CDR1 and CDR2: SNHLY and FYNNEI. The CDR3 DNA follows: TGTGCCAGCAGTGAGGGCAGGGAAGCTGAAGCTTTCTTT. This sequence encodes CASSEGREAEAFF.

This clonotype was observed a handful of times. The rearrangement links TRBV15 to TRBJ2-6; D possibly corresponds to TRBD1 (5 bases). Trimming took 4 bases from V and 4 from J, leaving 8 bases between them. CDR1 and CDR2 from the germline V gene are LNHNV and YYDKDF (reference sequence). This CDR3 is 14 amino acids long. The CDR3 DNA reads TGTGCCACCAGCAAAAGGGGAGGGGCCAACGTCCTGACTTTC. Its protein product is CATSKRGGANVLTF.

In its sample, this clonotype was seen many times. The V gene is TRBV6-1, the J gene TRBJ2-1; tentatively, D is TRBD2 (6 bases). Per germline, CDR1 MNHNS and CDR2 SASEGT. The CDR3 contains 13 residues. The germline V and J ends were trimmed by 6 bases and 6 bases, with 12 bases remaining between them. CDR3 sequence (DNA): TGTGCCAGCAGAAACGCGGGGACCAATGAGCAGTTCTTC. The encoded protein is CASRNAGTNEQFF.

The chain carries TRBV7-9 and TRBJ2-5; TRBD1 matches 10 bases. The V gene's germline CDR1 is SEHNR and CDR2 FQNEAQ (reference sequence). V shed 2 bases, J shed 13 bases, and the junction held 10 bases outside the gene matches. There are 14 residues in the CDR3. The CDR3 loop reads CASSLSGTGEDRYF. DNA of the CDR3: TGTGCCAGCAGCTTAAGCGGGACAGGGGAGGACCGGTACTTC.

This clonotype was observed a single time. The J gene is TRBJ2-5, the V gene TRBV18; tentatively, D is TRBD1 (6 bases). Trimming stripped 4 bases from V and 3 bases from J, with 15 bases between. Germline V gives CDR1 KGHSH, CDR2 LQKENI. The CDR3 has 15 amino acids. Here the CDR3 reads CASSLESGTKETQYF. In DNA, the CDR3 is TGTGCCAGCTCACTAGAGTCCGGGACAAAAGAGACCCAGTACTTC.

The rearrangement uses TRBV29-1 and TRBJ2-3; no definite D call. The CDR3 consists of 11 residues. The V and J ends lost 0 bases and 7 bases respectively, with 5 bases between them. CDR1 is SQVTM, CDR2 ANQGSEA, per germline. The CDR3 DNA reads TGCAGCGTTGAAGAACTTAATACGCAGTATTTT. The encoded protein is CSVEELNTQYF.

This clonotype was counted many times. The chain carries TRBV19 and TRBJ2-3; D gene ambiguous. The CDR3 loop spans 14 amino acids. The germline CDR1 and CDR2 sequences are LNHDA and SQIVND (reference sequence). Deletions cut 5 bases from V and 0 bases from J, with 9 bases between. For the CDR3, the DNA is TGTGCCAGTAGTGCCCCAACTAGCACAGATACGCAGTATTTT. This encodes CASSAPTSTDTQYF.

This clonotype was detected ten times or more. The V gene is TRBV12-3 or TRBV12-4, the J gene TRBJ1-1; tentatively, D is TRBD1 (5 bases). V lost 3 bases and J lost 4, with 9 bases in between. This CDR3 is built from 13 residues. The CDR3 loop is CASSLMGVTEAFF. The CDR3, as DNA: TGTGCCAGCAGTTTGATGGGGGTCACTGAAGCTTTCTTT.

This clonotype was recorded many times. J is TRBJ2-3 and V is TRBV6-1; D assignment may be TRBD1 or TRBD2 (5 bases each). Trimming shortened V by 5 bases and J by 3 bases, and 15 bases separated the two germline ends. Germline-derived CDR1 and CDR2 are MNHNS and SASEGT. This CDR3 has 15 residues. This chain's CDR3 is CASSRLGWGTDTQYF. CDR3 sequence (DNA): TGTGCCAGCAGTCGACTGGGGTGGGGGACAGATACGCAGTATTTT.

This clonotype was seen ten or more times. The V call is TRBV28, the J call TRBJ2-5; no reliable D call. This CDR3 has 14 residues. V was trimmed by 3 bases and J by 2 bases, leaving 10 bases between them. CDR1 and CDR2 from the germline V gene are MDHEN and SYDVKM. CDR3 sequence reads: CASSFQQTQETQYF. CDR3 in DNA: TGTGCCAGCAGTTTTCAGCAAACTCAAGAGACCCAGTACTTC.

This clonotype was picked up many times. V gene TRBV7-2 combines with J gene TRBJ1-1, with no clear D. The CDR3 loop spans 13 amino acids. The V end was cut by 2 bases, the J end by 0 bases, with 4 bases between. Germline lookup yields CDR1 SGHTA and CDR2 FQGNSA. The CDR3 loop is CASSLPVNTEAFF. For the CDR3, the DNA is TGTGCCAGCAGCTTACCCGTGAACACTGAAGCTTTCTTT.

This clonotype was recorded at least ten times. The chain couples TRBV19 to TRBJ1-1, with D hard to call. This CDR3 has 13 amino acids. The V and J ends lost 2 bases and 0 bases respectively, with 4 bases between them. CDR1 is LNHDA and CDR2 is SQIVND in the germline V gene (reference sequence). The CDR3 region is CASSINLNTEAFF. The CDR3 DNA reads as TGTGCCAGTAGTATAAATCTGAACACTGAAGCTTTCTTT.

Many counts were recorded for this clonotype. The chain uses TRBV28 and TRBJ2-3; 10 nucleotides match TRBD2. The CDR3 consists of 14 residues. Per germline, CDR1 MDHEN and CDR2 SYDVKM. After removal of 5 bases from V and 5 bases from J, the junction contained 4 bases not matched to a gene. CDR3 DNA: TGTGCCAGCAGTCCAGCGGGGGGGGAAGATACGCAGTATTTT. It codes for CASSPAGGEDTQYF.

In the case of this clonotype: This clone may be a read error of a much larger clone one base away. This chain joins TRBV20-1 and TRBJ2-3, with 8 bases matching TRBD2. Looked up from germline, CDR1 is DFQATT and CDR2 is SNEGSKA (reference sequence). The CDR3 runs 15 residues. V shed 3 bases, J shed 3 bases, and the junction held 8 bases outside the gene matches. This CDR3 is CSASQLAVVTDTQYF. Here the CDR3 DNA reads TGCAGTGCTAGCCAACTAGCGGTGGTTACAGATACGCAGTATTTT.

Many counts were recorded for this clonotype. The chain couples TRBV14 to TRBJ2-3; D might be TRBD2 (5 bases). Germline V gives CDR1 SGHDN, CDR2 FVKESK. The ends were cut back, 4 bases at V and 9 bases at J, with 11 bases in the middle. The CDR3 spans 12 residues. CDR3 nucleotide sequence: TGTGCCAGCAGCCTTACTAGTTTAACGCAGTATTTT. Protein product: CASSLTSLTQYF.

This clonotype came up many times. The chain couples TRBV27 to TRBJ2-2; TRBD2 might be the D (6 bases). This CDR3 has 15 residues. Deletions cut 8 bases from V and 2 bases from J, with 15 bases between. Germline V lookup: CDR1 MNHEY, CDR2 SMNVEV (reference sequence). The CDR3 DNA is TGTGCCAGCCGCTCTCTAGCGAGCAACACCGGGGAGCTGTTTTTT. It codes for CASRSLASNTGELFF.

This clonotype showed up many times. V and J are TRBV27 and TRBJ1-1; 7 bases line up with TRBD1. V shed 2 bases and J 3 bases; nucleotides not matched to a gene: 6. Germline V gene data show CDR1 as MNHEY and CDR2 as SMNVEV (reference sequence). The CDR3 length is 15 residues. CDR3 coding DNA: TGTGCCAGCAGTTTAAAGAGGGGGCGAGACACTGAAGCTTTCTTT. The encoded protein is CASSLKRGRDTEAFF.

The genes are TRBV7-2 and TRBJ1-5; TRBD1 might be the D (5 bases). Germline lookup yields CDR1 SGHTA and CDR2 FQGNSA. V was trimmed by 4 bases and J by 2 bases, leaving 18 bases between them. The CDR3 covers 17 residues. CDR3 in DNA: TGTGCCAGCAGCTCGTCTATGGCTACAGGCCGCAATCAGCCCCAGCATTTT. It translates to CASSSSMATGRNQPQHF.

The chain links TRBV7-2 to TRBJ1-1; the D gene is possibly TRBD1 (5 bases). This CDR3 region has 15 residues. The V gene's germline CDR1 is SGHTA and CDR2 FQGNSA. The V gene lost 5 bases and the J gene lost 0 bases, with 13 bases spanning the gap. The CDR3 is CASSGQGELNTEAFF. Written as DNA, the CDR3 is TGTGCCAGCAGCGGGCAAGGGGAACTGAACACTGAAGCTTTCTTT.

On this clonotype: A much larger clone sits a single nucleotide away, making a read error possible. V gene TRBV3-1 combines with J gene TRBJ2-5, with D unresolved. Near its end, the DNA agrees better with TRBJ2-7, so the J call may be wrong. This CDR3 spans 13 amino acids. Germline values: CDR1 LGHDT, CDR2 YNNKEL (reference sequence). CDR3 amino acids: CASSQDIVSEQYF. The CDR3 DNA reads as TGTGCCAGCAGCCAAGATATAGTAAGCGAGCAGTACTTC.